This T cell receptor beta chain appears in the sequencing data of a study of CD8 T cells in Susac syndrome. The trim removed 2 bases at V and 4 bases at J, leaving 7 bases unmatched. The CDR3 is 16 residues long. Germline loops: CDR1 MDHEN, CDR2 SYDVKM. With random hexamers, about 0.45 to 1 ug RNA was reverse transcribed. An immunoSEQ multiplex PCR generated amplified TCR beta CDR3 products spanning 54 Vbeta and 13 Jbeta. Using its own MiXCR run on the immunoSEQ multiplex PCR reads, TCRdb lists one record per CDR3 protein. The sample has fewer than 350,000 distinct CDR3 sequences; 89% are singletons. The TCR was taken from a human donor with multiple sclerosis. Sequencing input: CD8+ T cells from PBMCs. This chain uses TRBV28 with TRBJ2-1, with TRBD2 matching over 8 bases. The CDR3 region has the DNA TGTGCCAGCAGTTTAGGCCCTAGCGGGTTGTACAATGAGCAGTTCTTC. Translating gives CASSLGPSGLYNEQFF.